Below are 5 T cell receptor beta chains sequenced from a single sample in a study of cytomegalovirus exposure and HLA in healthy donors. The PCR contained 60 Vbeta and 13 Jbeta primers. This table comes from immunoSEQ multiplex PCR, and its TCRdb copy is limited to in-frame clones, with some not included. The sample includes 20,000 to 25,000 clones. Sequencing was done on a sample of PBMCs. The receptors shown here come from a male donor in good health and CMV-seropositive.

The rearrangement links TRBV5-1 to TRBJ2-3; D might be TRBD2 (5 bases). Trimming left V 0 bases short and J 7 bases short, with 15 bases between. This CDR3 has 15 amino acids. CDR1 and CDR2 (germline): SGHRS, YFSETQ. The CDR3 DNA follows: TGCGCCAGCAGCTTGGACGGGGAAAGGGTGTATACGCAGTATTTT. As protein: CASSLDGERVYTQYF.

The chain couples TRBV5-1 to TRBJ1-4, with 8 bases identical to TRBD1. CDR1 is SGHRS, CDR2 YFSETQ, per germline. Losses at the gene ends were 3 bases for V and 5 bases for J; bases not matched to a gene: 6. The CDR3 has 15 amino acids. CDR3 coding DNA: TGCGCCAGCAGCTGGGCGACAGGGGTAAATGAAAAACTGTTTTTT. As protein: CASSWATGVNEKLFF. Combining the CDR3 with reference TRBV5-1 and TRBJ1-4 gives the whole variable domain KAGVTQTPRYLIKTRGQQVTLSCSPISGHRSVSWYQQTPGQGLQFLFEYFSETQRNKGNFPGRFSGRQFSNSRSEMNVSTLELGDSALYLCASSWATGVNEKLFFGSGTQLSVL.

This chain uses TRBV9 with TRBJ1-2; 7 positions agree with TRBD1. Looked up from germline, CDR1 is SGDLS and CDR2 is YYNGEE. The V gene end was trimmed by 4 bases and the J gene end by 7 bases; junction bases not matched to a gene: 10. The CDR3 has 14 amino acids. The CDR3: CASSPRTGMGGYTF. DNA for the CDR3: TGTGCCAGCAGCCCTAGGACAGGAATGGGTGGCTACACCTTC. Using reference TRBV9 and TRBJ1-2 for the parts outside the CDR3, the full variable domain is DSGVTQTPKHLITATGQRVTLRCSPRSGDLSVYWYQQSLDQGLQFLIQYYNGEERAKGNILERFSAQQFPDLHSELNLSSLELGDSALYFCASSPRTGMGGYTFGSGTRLTVV.

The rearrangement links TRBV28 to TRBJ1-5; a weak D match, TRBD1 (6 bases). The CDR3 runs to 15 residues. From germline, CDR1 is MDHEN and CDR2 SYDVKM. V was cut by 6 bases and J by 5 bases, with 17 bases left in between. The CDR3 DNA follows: TGTGCCAGCAGCCTAGGGACATCCGCACATCAGCCCCAGCATTTT. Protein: CASSLGTSAHQPQHF.

The CDR3 loop reads CASSRRTSGGLEEQFF. The CDR3 DNA sequence: TGCGCCAGCAGCCGACGGACTAGCGGGGGGCTGGAGGAGCAGTTCTTC. The rearrangement joins TRBV4-1 to TRBJ2-1, with 14 bases lining up with TRBD2. Trimming took 4 bases from V and 10 from J; bases not matched to a gene: 9. CDR3 length: 16 amino acids. The V gene's germline CDR1 is MGHRA and CDR2 YSYEKL.